These T cell receptor beta chains were read from a single sample in a study of cytomegalovirus exposure and HLA in healthy donors. Using immunoSEQ multiplex PCR, the repertoire was profiled, and TCRdb retains in-frame clones only, with some absent. Listed are roughly 140,000 clones; approximately 1% falls within the top ten. Sequenced sample: PBMCs. The receptors come from a male donor in good health and CMV-seronegative. The CDR3 runs from the conserved cysteine through the conserved F or W. A D gene is named only where the DNA matches it firmly.

D gene: -
V gene: TRBV6-1
CDR3 protein: CARRDRAGLTDTQYF

D gene: -
V gene: TRBV6-1
CDR3 protein: CASSEALLGSSYNSPLHF

D gene: -
V gene: TRBV28
CDR3 protein: CASSLLGGVGYTF

D gene: -
V gene: TRBV5-1
CDR3 protein: CASSLGSGNTEAFF

D gene: -
V gene: TRBV16
CDR3 protein: CASSRSRGQPQHF

D gene: TRBD2
V gene: TRBV5-1
CDR3 protein: CASSLARAAGGVNEQFF

D gene: TRBD1
V gene: TRBV7-3
CDR3 protein: CASSSQGTGELFF

D gene: -
V gene: TRBV19
CDR3 protein: CASHLPGVEGYTF

D gene: TRBD1
V gene: TRBV7-9
CDR3 protein: CASSTGTGFTGELFF

D gene: TRBD2
V gene: TRBV10-1
CDR3 protein: CASSEGSSGKSYNEQFF

D gene: TRBD1
V gene: TRBV7-3
CDR3 protein: CASSAGQGNTEAFF

D gene: TRBD1
V gene: TRBV28
CDR3 protein: CASQRGQGSYEQYF

D gene: -
V gene: TRBV4-3
CDR3 protein: CASSQVPGLRTPIYEQYF

D gene: -
V gene: TRBV27
CDR3 protein: CASSLSIYSGDTGELFF

D gene: TRBD2
V gene: TRBV19
CDR3 protein: CASRRTSGAVGEQFF

D gene: TRBD1
V gene: TRBV27
CDR3 protein: CASRSGIRTGRDLGTEAFF

D gene: -
V gene: TRBV9
CDR3 protein: CASSLDPGFQFF

D gene: TRBD1
V gene: TRBV19
CDR3 protein: CASSTAVTGGNFGSPLHF

D gene: TRBD1
V gene: TRBV5-1
CDR3 protein: CASSSRQGNTEAFF

D gene: -
V gene: TRBV19
CDR3 protein: CAAAGYLNTEAFF

D gene: -
V gene: TRBV29-1
CDR3 protein: CSVELAGQGYGYTF

D gene: -
V gene: TRBV28
CDR3 protein: CASSLTETTEAFF

D gene: -
V gene: TRBV5-6
CDR3 protein: CASSLMIPGETQYF

D gene: TRBD2
V gene: TRBV5-1
CDR3 protein: CASSFGLAHSTDTQYF

D gene: TRBD1
V gene: TRBV19
CDR3 protein: CASSTGGIGTEAFF

D gene: -
V gene: TRBV4-2
CDR3 protein: CASSYANEQYF

D gene: -
V gene: TRBV15
CDR3 protein: CATSRGRQVGDEQFF

D gene: TRBD1
V gene: TRBV19
CDR3 protein: CATWDRSSQETQYF

D gene: -
V gene: TRBV4-2
CDR3 protein: CASSQDPSSGEQYF

D gene: -
V gene: TRBV30
CDR3 protein: CAWSVSVPYEQYF

D gene: -
V gene: TRBV6-1
CDR3 protein: CASRLKTVTNYGYTF